Listed below are T cell receptor beta chains from one sample, sequenced in a study of graft-versus-host responses after intestinal transplantation. Sequencing was performed with immunoSEQ multiplex PCR; in TCRdb, only in-frame clones are kept and a portion is missing. The table has almost 40,000 clones, about 95% seen once. Which antigens these TCRs recognize remains unknown. The starting material was unstimulated CD8+ T cells sorted from spleen or lymph node cells, obtained before transplant. Receptors originate from a human donor who was the organ donor for an intestinal transplant. Both conserved end residues are part of each CDR3. A D gene is named only where the DNA matches it firmly. Size is stated for part of the rows, as once, few or many counts, or as a class when the clone is expanded.

d_call | j_call | v_call | clone_size | cdr3_nt | cdr3_aa
- | TRBJ1-4 | TRBV6-1 | - | TGTGCCAGCAGTTCATACCGGGAATGGAATGAAAAACTGTTTTTT | CASSSYREWNEKLFF
- | TRBJ1-5 | TRBV28 | - | TGTGCCAGCCGCAAACAGGGAGATTCTTTTCAGCCCCAGCATTTT | CASRKQGDSFQPQHF
TRBD1 | TRBJ1-5 | TRBV7-6 | once | TGTGCCAGCAGCCCCGGGACAGGGGGCGCGAAGGCTAATCAGCCCCAGCATTTT | CASSPGTGGAKANQPQHF
- | TRBJ1-6 | TRBV27 | - | TGTGCCAGCAGTTTAACACCCGATAATTCACCCCTCCACTTT | CASSLTPDNSPLHF
TRBD2 | TRBJ2-3 | TRBV9 | once | TGTGCCAGCAGCATATCTAGCGGGGGCACAGATACGCAGTATTTT | CASSISSGGTDTQYF
- | TRBJ2-1 | TRBV19 | - | TGTGCCAGTAGTATTTGGGGCAGAGAGCAGTTCTTC | CASSIWGREQFF
- | TRBJ2-3 | TRBV7-9 | - | TGTGCCAGCAGCTTATTCCTGGGGGGGCCAACAGATACGCAGTATTTT | CASSLFLGGPTDTQYF
- | TRBJ1-2 | TRBV5-4 | once | TGTGCCAGCAGCCCGTGGGGACCTAACTATGGCTACACCTTC | CASSPWGPNYGYTF
- | TRBJ1-1 | TRBV29-1 | - | TGCAGCGTTTCCGGGGAGAACACTGAAGCTTTCTTT | CSVSGENTEAFF
TRBD1 | TRBJ1-3 | TRBV6-6 | - | TGTGCCATAACAGGGGGTTTCTCTGGAAACACCATATATTTT | CAITGGFSGNTIYF
- | TRBJ1-1 | TRBV10-3 | - | TGTGCCATCAGTGAGTCAGGGGCCCGAGAGGTTTCCACTGAAGCTTTCTTT | CAISESGAREVSTEAFF
- | TRBJ1-1 | TRBV11-2 | - | TGTGCCAGCAGCTTAGATCCCGACAACACTGAAGCTTTCTTT | CASSLDPDNTEAFF
- | TRBJ2-3 | TRBV11-2 | - | TGTGCCAGCAGCGCCTATGAGACCCTCACAGATACGCAGTATTTT | CASSAYETLTDTQYF
TRBD2 | TRBJ2-1 | TRBV28 | - | TGTGCCAGCAGCCCGTACGGGGGGGGGCACGAGCAGTTCTTC | CASSPYGGGHEQFF
- | TRBJ1-1 | TRBV28 | few | TGTGCCAGCAGTTTCGAAGGGGAGGGGGAGTCTGAAGCTTTCTTT | CASSFEGEGESEAFF
- | TRBJ1-1 | TRBV2 | - | TGTGCCAGCAGTGTAGGAAAGATGAACACTGAAGCTTTCTTT | CASSVGKMNTEAFF
- | TRBJ2-7 | TRBV28 | - | TGTGCCAGCAGTTCCCTCTCTTACCAGGCCCCCTACGAGCAGTACTTC | CASSSLSYQAPYEQYF
TRBD2 | TRBJ2-7 | TRBV5-6 | - | TGTGCCAGCAGCTTAGGGACTAGCGGGAGCTCCTACGAGCAGTACTTC | CASSLGTSGSSYEQYF
- | TRBJ2-7 | TRBV30 | - | TGTGCCTGGAGGAACCCTGTGACAGGCTACGAGCAGTACTTC | CAWRNPVTGYEQYF
- | TRBJ1-1 | TRBV28 | - | TGTGCCAGCAGTTTTGATACCGGGGGGGACACTGAAGCTTTCTTT | CASSFDTGGDTEAFF
- | TRBJ1-1 | TRBV19 | - | TGTGCCACCCTCCCCGGCCCAGGGATCGGTAGCACTGAAGCTTTCTTT | CATLPGPGIGSTEAFF
TRBD1 | TRBJ2-7 | TRBV23-1 | - | TGCGCCAGCAGTCAATCGGGACAGTACGAGCAGTACTTC | CASSQSGQYEQYF
- | TRBJ1-1 | TRBV4-3 | - | TGCGCCAGCAGCCAAGAAGGGGGGCTCATGAACACTGAAGCTTTCTTT | CASSQEGGLMNTEAFF
- | TRBJ1-2 | TRBV7-8 | - | TGTGCCAGCAGCACACGATTCGGGGCAGACTATGGCTACACCTTC | CASSTRFGADYGYTF
TRBD1 | TRBJ1-3 | TRBV10-1 | - | TGCGCCAGCAGTGAGTACCTCCCGGGACAGACCTCTGGAAACACCATATATTTT | CASSEYLPGQTSGNTIYF
TRBD1 | TRBJ1-6 | TRBV4-1 | - | TGCGCCAGCAGCCAGCCGGGACAGGTACTTAATTCACCCCTCCACTTT | CASSQPGQVLNSPLHF